This TCR beta chain was found in a study of molecular identifiers for immune sequencing clone quantification. Study results and caveats: In CMV-specific effectors, clones above 20 copies held over 98% of molecules; naive, under 1%. Spiked TCR RNA from one Jurkat cell reportedly showed up when mixed among one million naive cells.

Trimming removed 4 bases from V and 3 bases from J, with 10 bases in between. Per germline, CDR1 SGHVS and CDR2 FQNEAQ. The CDR3 contains 15 residues. TCRdb reprocessed the PCR reads via MiXCR and lists one record per CDR3 protein. Among under 600,000 distinct CDR3 sequences listed, over 20% were seen once. Libraries of naive CD8 cells were prepared from around 20,000 to 990,000 sorted cells using 10%, 30% or 50% RNA. This clonotype was seen a few times. Its antigen is currently unknown. The TCR originated in a human donor in good health. Some libraries in this study had Jurkat cell RNA spiked in. The chain joins TRBV7-8 to TRBJ2-6, with D maybe TRBD2 (5 bases). What was sequenced was naive CD8+ T cells from blood, with Jurkat cell RNA spiked in. Regarding subset: FACS-sorted CD8+CD4-CCR7+CD45RA+ naive T cells. CDR3 in DNA: TGTGCCAGCAGCTCAGCCGGGGTTGGGGCCAACGTCCTGACTTTC. Encoded protein: CASSSAGVGANVLTF.